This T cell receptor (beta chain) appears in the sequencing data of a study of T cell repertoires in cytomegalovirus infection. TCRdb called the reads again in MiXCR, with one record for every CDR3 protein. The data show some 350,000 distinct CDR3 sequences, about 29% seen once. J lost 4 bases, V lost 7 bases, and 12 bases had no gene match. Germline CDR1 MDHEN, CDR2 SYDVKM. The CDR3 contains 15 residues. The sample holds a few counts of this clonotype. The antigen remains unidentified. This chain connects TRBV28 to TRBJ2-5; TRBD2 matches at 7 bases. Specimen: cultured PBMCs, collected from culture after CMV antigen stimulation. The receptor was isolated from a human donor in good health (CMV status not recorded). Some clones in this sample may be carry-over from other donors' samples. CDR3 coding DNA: TGTGCCAGCATGTTAGGAGGGAGGGCCGGAGAGACCCAGTACTTC. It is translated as CASMLGGRAGETQYF. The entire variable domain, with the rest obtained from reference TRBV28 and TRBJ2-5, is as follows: DVKVTQSSRYLVKRTGEKVFLECVQDMDHENMFWYRQDPGLGLRLIYFSYDVKMKEKGDIPEGYSVSREKKERFSLILESASTNQTSMYLCASMLGGRAGETQYFGPGTRLLVL.